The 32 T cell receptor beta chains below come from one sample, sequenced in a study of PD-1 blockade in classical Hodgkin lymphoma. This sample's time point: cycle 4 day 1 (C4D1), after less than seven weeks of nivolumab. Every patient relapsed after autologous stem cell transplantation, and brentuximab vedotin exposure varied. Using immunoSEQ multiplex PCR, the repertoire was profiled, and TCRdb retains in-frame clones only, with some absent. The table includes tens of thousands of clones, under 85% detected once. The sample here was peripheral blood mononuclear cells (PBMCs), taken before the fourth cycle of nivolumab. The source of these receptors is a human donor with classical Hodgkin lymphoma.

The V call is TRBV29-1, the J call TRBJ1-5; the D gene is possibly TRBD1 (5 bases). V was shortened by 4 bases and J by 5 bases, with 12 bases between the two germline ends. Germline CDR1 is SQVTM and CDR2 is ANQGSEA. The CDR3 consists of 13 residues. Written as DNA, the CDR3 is TGCAGCGTTGGAGAGGGGCCGTATCAGCCCCAGCATTTT. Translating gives CSVGEGPYQPQHF.

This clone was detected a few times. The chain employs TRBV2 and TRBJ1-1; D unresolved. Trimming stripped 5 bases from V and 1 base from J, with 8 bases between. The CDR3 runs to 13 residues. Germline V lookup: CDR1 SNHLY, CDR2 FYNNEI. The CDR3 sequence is CASSYSENTEAFF. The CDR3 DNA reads TGTGCCAGCAGTTACTCAGAGAACACTGAAGCTTTCTTT.

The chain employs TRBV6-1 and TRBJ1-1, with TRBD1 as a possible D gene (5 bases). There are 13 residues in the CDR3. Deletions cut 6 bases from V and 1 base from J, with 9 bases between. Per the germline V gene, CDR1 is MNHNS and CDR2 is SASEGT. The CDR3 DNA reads TGTGCCAGCAGGCCGACAGCGAACACTGAAGCTTTCTTT. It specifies CASRPTANTEAFF.

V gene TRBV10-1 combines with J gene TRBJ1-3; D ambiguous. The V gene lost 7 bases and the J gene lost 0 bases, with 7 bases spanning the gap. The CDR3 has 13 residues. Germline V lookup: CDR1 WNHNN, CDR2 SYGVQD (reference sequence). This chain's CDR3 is CASIRNSGNTIYF. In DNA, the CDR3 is TGCGCCAGCATCAGGAACTCTGGAAACACCATATATTTT.

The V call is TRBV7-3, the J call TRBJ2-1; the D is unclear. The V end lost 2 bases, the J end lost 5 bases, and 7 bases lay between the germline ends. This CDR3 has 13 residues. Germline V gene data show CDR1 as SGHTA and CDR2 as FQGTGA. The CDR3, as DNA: TGTGCCAGCAGCTTAGAGGTGAACAATGAGCAGTTCTTC. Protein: CASSLEVNNEQFF. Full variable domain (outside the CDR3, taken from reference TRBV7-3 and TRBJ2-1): GAGVSQTPSNKVTEKGKYVELRCDPISGHTALYWYRQSLGQGPEFLIYFQGTGAADDSGLPNDRFFAVRPEGSVSTLKIQRTERGDSAVYLCASSLEVNNEQFFGPGTRLTVL.

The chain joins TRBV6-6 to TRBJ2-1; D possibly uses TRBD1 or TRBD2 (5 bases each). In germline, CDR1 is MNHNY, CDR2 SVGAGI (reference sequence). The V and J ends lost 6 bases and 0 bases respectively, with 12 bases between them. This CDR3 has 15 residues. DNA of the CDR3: TGTGCCAGCAGCCGGGGCGAGAGCTCCTACAATGAGCAGTTCTTC. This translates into CASSRGESSYNEQFF.

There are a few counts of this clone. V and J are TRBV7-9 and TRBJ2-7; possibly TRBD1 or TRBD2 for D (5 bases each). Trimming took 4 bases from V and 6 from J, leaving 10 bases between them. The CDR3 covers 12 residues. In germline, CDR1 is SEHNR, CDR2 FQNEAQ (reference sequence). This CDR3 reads CASSSEGPEQYF. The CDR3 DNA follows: TGTGCCAGCAGCTCTGAGGGACCCGAGCAGTACTTC.

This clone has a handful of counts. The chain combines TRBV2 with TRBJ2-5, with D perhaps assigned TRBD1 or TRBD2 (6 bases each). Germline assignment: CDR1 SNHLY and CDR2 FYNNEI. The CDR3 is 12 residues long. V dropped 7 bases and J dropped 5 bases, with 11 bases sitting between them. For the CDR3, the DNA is TGTGCCAGCAATATAGGGGGGGAGACCCAGTACTTC. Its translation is CASNIGGETQYF.

This CDR3 is CASSAPFAKTQYF. DNA for the CDR3: TGTGCCAGCAGCGCTCCCTTCGCCAAGACCCAGTACTTC. This sequence joins TRBV11-3 and TRBJ2-5; D ambiguous. Germline V gene sequence: CDR1 SGHNT, CDR2 YENEEA. V shed 5 bases and J shed 6 bases, with 13 bases lying between them. This CDR3 region has 13 residues.

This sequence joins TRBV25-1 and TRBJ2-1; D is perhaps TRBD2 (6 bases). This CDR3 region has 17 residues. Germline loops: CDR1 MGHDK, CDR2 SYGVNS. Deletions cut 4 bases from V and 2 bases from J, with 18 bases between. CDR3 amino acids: CASSASFGEDTYNEQFF. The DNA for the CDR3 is TGTGCCAGCAGTGCCTCCTTCGGGGAGGACACCTACAATGAGCAGTTCTTC.

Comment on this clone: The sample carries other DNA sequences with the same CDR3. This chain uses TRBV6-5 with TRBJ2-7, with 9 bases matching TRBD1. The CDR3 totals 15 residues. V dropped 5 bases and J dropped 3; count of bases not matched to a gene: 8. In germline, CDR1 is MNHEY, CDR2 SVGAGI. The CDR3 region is CASSRTGGAFYEQYF. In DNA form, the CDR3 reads TGTGCCAGCAGTAGAACAGGGGGCGCTTTCTACGAGCAGTACTTC.

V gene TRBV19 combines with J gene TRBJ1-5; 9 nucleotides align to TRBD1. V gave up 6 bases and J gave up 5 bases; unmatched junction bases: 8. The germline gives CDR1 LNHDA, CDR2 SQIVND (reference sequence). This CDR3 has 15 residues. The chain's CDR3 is CASRTDRGPYQPQHF. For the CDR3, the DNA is TGTGCCAGTAGGACGGACAGGGGACCCTATCAGCCCCAGCATTTT.

CDR3 protein: CASSYRTGVEAFF. CDR3 nucleotide sequence: TGTGCCAGCAGTTACCGAACAGGTGTCGAAGCTTTCTTT. The chain is built from TRBV6-6 and TRBJ1-1, with D maybe TRBD1 (5 bases). The CDR3 sequence is 13 residues long. V was trimmed by 2 bases and J by 8 bases, leaving 12 bases between them. CDR1 is MNHNY, CDR2 SVGAGI, per germline (reference sequence).

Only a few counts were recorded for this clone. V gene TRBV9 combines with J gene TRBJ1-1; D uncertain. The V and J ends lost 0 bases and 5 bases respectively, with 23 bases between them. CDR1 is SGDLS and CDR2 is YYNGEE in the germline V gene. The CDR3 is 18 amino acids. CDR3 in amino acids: CASSVDSRTLSGGTEAFF. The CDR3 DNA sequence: TGTGCCAGCAGCGTAGATTCACGGACCCTCTCCGGAGGTACTGAAGCTTTCTTT.

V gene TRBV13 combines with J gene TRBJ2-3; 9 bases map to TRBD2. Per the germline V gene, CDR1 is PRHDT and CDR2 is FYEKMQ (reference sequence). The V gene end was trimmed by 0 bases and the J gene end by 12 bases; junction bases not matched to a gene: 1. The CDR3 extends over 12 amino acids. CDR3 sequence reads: CASSLGTSGQYF. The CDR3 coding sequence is TGTGCCAGCAGCTTAGGGACTAGCGGCCAGTATTTT.

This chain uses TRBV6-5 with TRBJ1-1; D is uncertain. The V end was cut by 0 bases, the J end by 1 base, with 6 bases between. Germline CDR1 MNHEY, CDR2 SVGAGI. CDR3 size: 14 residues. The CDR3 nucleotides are TGTGCCAGCAGTTACTCGGAGGGGAACACTGAAGCTTTCTTT. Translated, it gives CASSYSEGNTEAFF.

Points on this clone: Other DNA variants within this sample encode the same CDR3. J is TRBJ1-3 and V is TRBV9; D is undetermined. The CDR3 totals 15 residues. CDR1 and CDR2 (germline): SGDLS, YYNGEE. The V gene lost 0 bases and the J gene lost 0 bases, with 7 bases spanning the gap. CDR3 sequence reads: CASSVGSISGNTIYF. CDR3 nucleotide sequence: TGTGCCAGCAGCGTAGGATCTATCTCTGGAAACACCATATATTTT. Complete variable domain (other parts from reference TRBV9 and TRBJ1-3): DSGVTQTPKHLITATGQRVTLRCSPRSGDLSVYWYQQSLDQGLQFLIQYYNGEERAKGNILERFSAQQFPDLHSELNLSSLELGDSALYFCASSVGSISGNTIYFGEGSWLTVV.

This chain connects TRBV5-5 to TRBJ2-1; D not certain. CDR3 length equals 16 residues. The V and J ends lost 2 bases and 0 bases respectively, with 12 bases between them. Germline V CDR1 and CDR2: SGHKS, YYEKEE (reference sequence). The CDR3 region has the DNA TGTGCCAGCAGCTTAGAAGTGTATGCCTCCTACAATGAGCAGTTCTTC. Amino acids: CASSLEVYASYNEQFF.

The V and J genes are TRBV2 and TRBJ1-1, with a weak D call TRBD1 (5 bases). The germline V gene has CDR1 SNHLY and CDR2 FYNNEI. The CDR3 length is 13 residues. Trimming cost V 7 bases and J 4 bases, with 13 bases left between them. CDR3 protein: CASTTQGGTEAFF. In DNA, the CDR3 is TGTGCCAGCACAACCCAGGGCGGCACTGAAGCTTTCTTT.

Here the CDR3 DNA reads TGTGCCAGCAGTCGCCGGGACCCGAAGGATACGCAGTATTTT. It encodes CASSRRDPKDTQYF. The chain joins TRBV28 to TRBJ2-3; D may be TRBD1 or TRBD2 (5 bases each). Germline CDR1 and CDR2: MDHEN and SYDVKM. This CDR3 is built from 14 residues. V was trimmed by 5 bases and J by 6 bases, leaving 15 bases between them.

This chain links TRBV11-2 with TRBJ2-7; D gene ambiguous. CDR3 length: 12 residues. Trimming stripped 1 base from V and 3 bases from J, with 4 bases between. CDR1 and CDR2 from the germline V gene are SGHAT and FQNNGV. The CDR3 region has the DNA TGTGCCAGCAGCTTAGCGAACTACGAGCAGTACTTC. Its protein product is CASSLANYEQYF.

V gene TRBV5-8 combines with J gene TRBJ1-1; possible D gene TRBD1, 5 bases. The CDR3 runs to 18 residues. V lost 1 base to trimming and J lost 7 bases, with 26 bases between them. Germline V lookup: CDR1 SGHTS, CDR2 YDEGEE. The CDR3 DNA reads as TGTGCCAGCAGCTTGTGGGGGTCAAGGAGAGGGGAGGCCTTTGAAGCTTTCTTT. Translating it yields CASSLWGSRRGEAFEAFF.

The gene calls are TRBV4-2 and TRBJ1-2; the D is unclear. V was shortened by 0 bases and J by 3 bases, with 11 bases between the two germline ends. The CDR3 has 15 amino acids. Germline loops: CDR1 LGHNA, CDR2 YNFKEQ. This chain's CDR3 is CASSQDNSRDYGYTF. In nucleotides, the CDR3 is TGTGCCAGCAGCCAAGATAATAGCAGAGACTATGGCTACACCTTC.

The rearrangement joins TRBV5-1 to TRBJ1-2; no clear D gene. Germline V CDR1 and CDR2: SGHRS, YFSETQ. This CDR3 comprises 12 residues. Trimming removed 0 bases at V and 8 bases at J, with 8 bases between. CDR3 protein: CASSLGSVGYTF. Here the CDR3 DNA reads TGCGCCAGCAGCTTGGGATCTGTCGGCTACACCTTC.

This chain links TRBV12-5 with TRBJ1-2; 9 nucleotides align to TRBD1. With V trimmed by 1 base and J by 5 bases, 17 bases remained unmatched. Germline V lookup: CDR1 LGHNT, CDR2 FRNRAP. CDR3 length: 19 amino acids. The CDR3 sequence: CASGLALLPLQGARYGYTF. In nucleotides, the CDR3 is TGTGCTAGTGGTTTGGCCCTTTTACCCCTACAGGGGGCGCGTTATGGCTACACCTTC. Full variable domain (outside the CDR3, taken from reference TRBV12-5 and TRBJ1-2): DARVTQTPRHKVTEMGQEVTMRCQPILGHNTVFWYRQTMMQGLELLAYFRNRAPLDDSGMPKDRFSAEMPDATLATLKIQPSEPRDSAVYFCASGLALLPLQGARYGYTFGSGTRLTVV.

The CDR3 DNA reads TGTGCCAGCAGCCCGGACACGTATCAGCCCCAGCATTTT. Residues: CASSPDTYQPQHF. The chain employs TRBV7-9 and TRBJ1-5, with D possibly TRBD1 on 5 matching bases. Germline V lookup: CDR1 SEHNR, CDR2 FQNEAQ (reference sequence). Trimming shortened V by 5 bases and J by 5 bases, and 10 bases separated the two germline ends. This CDR3 is built from 13 residues.

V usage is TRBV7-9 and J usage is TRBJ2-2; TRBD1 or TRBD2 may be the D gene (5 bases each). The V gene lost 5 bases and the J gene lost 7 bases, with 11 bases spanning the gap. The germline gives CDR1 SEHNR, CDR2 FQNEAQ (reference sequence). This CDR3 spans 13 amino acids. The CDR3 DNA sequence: TGTGCCAGCAGCACTCAGGGAGTCGGGGAGCTGTTTTTT. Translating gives CASSTQGVGELFF.

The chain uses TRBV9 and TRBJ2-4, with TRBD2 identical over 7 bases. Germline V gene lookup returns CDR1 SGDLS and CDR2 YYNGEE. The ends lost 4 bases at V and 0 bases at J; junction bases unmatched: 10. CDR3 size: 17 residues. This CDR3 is CASSSGGPSLAKNIQYF. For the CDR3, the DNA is TGTGCCAGCAGCTCGGGGGGACCATCGTTAGCCAAAAACATTCAGTACTTC.

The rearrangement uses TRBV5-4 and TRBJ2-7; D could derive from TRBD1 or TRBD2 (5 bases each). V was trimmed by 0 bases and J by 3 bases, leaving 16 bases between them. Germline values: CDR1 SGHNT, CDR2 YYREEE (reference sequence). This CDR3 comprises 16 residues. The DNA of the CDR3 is TGTGCCAGCAGCTTGGGGGGGACCACAAAAGGCTACGAGCAGTACTTC. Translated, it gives CASSLGGTTKGYEQYF.

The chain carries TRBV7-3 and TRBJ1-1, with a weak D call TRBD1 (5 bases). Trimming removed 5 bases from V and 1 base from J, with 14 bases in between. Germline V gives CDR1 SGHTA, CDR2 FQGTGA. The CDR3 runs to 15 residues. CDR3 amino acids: CASSPQNGGNTEAFF. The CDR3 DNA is TGTGCCAGCAGCCCCCAAAATGGGGGGAACACTGAAGCTTTCTTT.

CDR3 protein: CASRTSLSYEQYF. CDR3 DNA: TGTGCCAGCAGAACTAGCCTCTCCTACGAGCAGTACTTC. This rearrangement joins TRBV28 to TRBJ2-7; D is possibly TRBD2 (6 bases). Per germline, CDR1 MDHEN and CDR2 SYDVKM. Deletions cut 6 bases from V and 0 bases from J, with 9 bases between. This CDR3 comprises 13 residues.

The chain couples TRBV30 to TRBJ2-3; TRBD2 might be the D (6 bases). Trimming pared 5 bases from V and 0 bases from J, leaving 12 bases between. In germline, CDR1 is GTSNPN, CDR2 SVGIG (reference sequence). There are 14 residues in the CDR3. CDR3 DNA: TGTGCCTGGGATTCGGGGACTAGCACAGATACGCAGTATTTT. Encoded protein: CAWDSGTSTDTQYF. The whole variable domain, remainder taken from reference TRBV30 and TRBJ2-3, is SQTIHQWPATLVQPVGSPLSLECTVEGTSNPNLYWYRQAAGRGLQLLFYSVGIGQISSEVPQNLSASRPQDRQFILSSKKLLLSDSGFYLCAWDSGTSTDTQYFGPGTRLTVL.